The 6 T cell receptor beta chains below all came from one sample that was sequenced in a study of CD8+CD57+ T cells in acquired aplastic anemia. Patients picked for sequencing had shown CD8+CD57+ cell expansion detected by flow cytometry. CDR3 and TCR beta VDJ profiling relied on a genomic DNA template. From the reads, TCRdb called clonotypes with MiXCR, one entry per CDR3 protein. The sample holds 150,000 or so distinct CDR3 sequences, about 48% seen once. Sequenced sample: sorted CD4+, CD8+, or CD8+CD57+ T cells (not recorded which) from PBMCs. All receptors come from a human donor with aplastic anemia.

This CDR3 reads CASSVKEGSGELFF. The CDR3, as DNA: TGTGCCAGCAGTGTAAAGGAGGGGTCAGGGGAGCTGTTTTTT. The gene calls are TRBV2 and TRBJ2-2, with D possibly TRBD2 on 6 matching bases. The CDR3 is 14 residues long. V was pared by 4 bases and J by 8 bases, with 14 bases between. Germline CDR1 and CDR2: SNHLY and FYNNEI.

The J gene is TRBJ2-7, the V gene TRBV2, with D perhaps given as TRBD1 or TRBD2 (5 bases each). The V gene lost 6 bases and the J gene lost 3 bases, with 12 bases spanning the gap. Germline-derived CDR1 and CDR2 are SNHLY and FYNNEI. This CDR3 region has 13 residues. In nucleotides, the CDR3 is TGTGCCAGCAGCGACGGGACCCACTACGAGCAGTACTTC. Residues: CASSDGTHYEQYF.

This clonotype has only a few counts. The chain uses TRBV4-1 and TRBJ2-2; D gene unclear. The V gene's germline CDR1 is MGHRA and CDR2 YSYEKL. This CDR3 spans 17 amino acids. V lost 3 bases and J lost 3, with 17 bases in between. CDR3 sequence reads: CASSQAPEKVDTGELFF. CDR3 nucleotide sequence: TGCGCCAGCAGCCAGGCACCAGAAAAAGTAGACACCGGGGAGCTGTTTTTT.

The chain has TRBV7-3 and TRBJ2-2; D unclear. The CDR3 contains 13 residues. CDR1 is SGHTA and CDR2 is FQGTGA in the germline V gene. V was clipped by 5 bases and J by 1 base, with 5 bases between them. CDR3 nucleotides: TGTGCCAGCAGCCGTGGGAACACCGGGGAGCTGTTTTTT. Its translation: CASSRGNTGELFF.

In regard to this clonotype: A read error may explain this, as a much larger clone is one base away. The chain combines TRBV7-7 with TRBJ2-1; tentatively, D is TRBD2 (6 bases). CDR1 and CDR2 from the germline V gene are SSHAT and FNYEAQ (reference sequence). This CDR3 spans 16 amino acids. The CDR3 here is CASSQETSRLGDERFF. The CDR3 nucleotides are TGTGCCAGCAGCCAGGAGACTAGTCGTCTCGGAGATGAGCGGTTCTTC.

The chain couples TRBV12-3 or TRBV12-4 to TRBJ1-2, with a tentative D call TRBD1 (6 bases). This CDR3 region has 14 residues. Trimming took off 5 bases at V and 5 bases at J, with 15 bases between the two ends. The CDR3, as DNA: TGTGCCAGCAGTGAGGGACACTCGCTGTATGGCTACACCTTC. Translation: CASSEGHSLYGYTF.